This T cell receptor (beta chain) came from a study of OX40 agonist ivuxolimab in advanced cancers. Overall study: The patients got ivuxolimab, which is an agonistic anti-OX40 (CD134) antibody. Every 2 weeks, patients received ivuxolimab intravenously, dosed at 0.01 to 10 mg/kg. Participants averaged around 60 years of age (range about 23 to 80) and were around 80% male. Partial responses were seen in three patients, one with hepatocellular carcinoma and two with cutaneous melanoma.

This clone was seen a single time. Assay used: immunoSEQ multiplex PCR; TCRdb lists only in-frame clones, some missing. The sample includes tens of thousands of clones, almost 90% seen only once; the top ten take about 5.1%. Sample: CD4+ or CD8+ T cells sorted from blood, taken in a trial of the OX40 agonist ivuxolimab. The sequence was collected from an adult with an advanced solid tumor such as melanoma, head and neck, liver or kidney cancer.

The CDR3 sequence: CASSPRGRQGYDEQYF. CDR3 DNA: TGTGCCAGCAGCCCAAGGGGGCGACAGGGGTACGACGAGCAGTACTTC. This sequence joins TRBV7-6 and TRBJ2-7; 8 positions match TRBD1. CDR1 is SGHVS, CDR2 FNYEAQ, per germline. This CDR3 is built from 16 residues. Losses at the gene ends were 5 bases for V and 5 bases for J; bases not matched to a gene: 14. Looking up the rest from reference TRBV7-6 and TRBJ2-7 gives the full variable domain: GAGVSQSPRYKVTKRGQDVALRCDPISGHVSLYWYRQALGQGPEFLTYFNYEAQQDKSGLPNDRFSAERPEGSISTLTIQRTEQRDSAMYRCASSPRGRQGYDEQYFGPGTRLTVT.